Presented here are 21 T cell receptor beta chains from one specimen sequenced in a study of blood T cell repertoires in COVID-19. The method was immunoSEQ multiplex PCR; TCRdb's version includes in-frame clones alone and lacks a portion of them. The repertoire holds 140,000 to 150,000 clones, with over 70% as singletons. The sequencing sample was made of peripheral blood. All receptors come from a woman in her sixties with acute or convalescent COVID-19.

The V call is TRBV28, the J call TRBJ1-2; D is ambiguous. Looked up from germline, CDR1 is MDHEN and CDR2 is SYDVKM. V lost 2 bases and J lost 0, with 13 bases in between. CDR3 length: 16 residues. Here the CDR3 DNA reads TGTGCCAGCAGTTTAACAGTGGGCAGGACTAACTATGGCTACACCTTC. Encoded protein: CASSLTVGRTNYGYTF.

The chain is built from TRBV10-1 and TRBJ2-1; unclear D gene. The germline CDR1 and CDR2 sequences are WNHNN and SYGVQD (reference sequence). Trimming cost V 0 bases and J 9 bases, with 6 bases left between them. CDR3 size: 12 residues. In nucleotides, the CDR3 is TGCGCCAGCAGTGAGTCGGTCGGTGAGCAGTTCTTC. Amino acid sequence: CASSESVGEQFF.

The V and J genes are TRBV20-1 and TRBJ2-7; D may be TRBD2 (5 bases). V lost 3 bases and J 4 bases, leaving 19 bases between the germline ends. This CDR3 is 15 amino acids long. Per the germline V gene, CDR1 is DFQATT and CDR2 is SNEGSKA (reference sequence). The CDR3 DNA is TGCAGTGCTAGTCTCAACCTAGCTCTAGGGTACGAGCAGTACTTC. Translation gives CSASLNLALGYEQYF.

This clone was detected once. This chain uses TRBV3-1 (or the pseudogene TRBV3-2) with TRBJ2-5; 12 bases are a match to TRBD2. The V gene's germline CDR1 is LGHDT and CDR2 YNNKEL (reference sequence). J was trimmed by 5 bases and V by 4 bases; bases with no gene match: 11. The CDR3 length is 17 residues. In DNA form, the CDR3 reads TGTGCCAGCAGCCTCCGCCGCACGACTAGCGGGAGTGAGACCCAGTACTTC. It specifies CASSLRRTTSGSETQYF.

The chain has TRBV27 and TRBJ2-6; 10 bases are shared with TRBD1. CDR1 and CDR2 (germline): MNHEY, SMNVEV (reference sequence). V was pared by 3 bases and J by 2 bases, with 1 base of the junction left unmatched. This CDR3 region has 16 residues. This CDR3 is CASSFGTGAGANVLTF. The CDR3 nucleotides are TGTGCCAGCAGTTTTGGGACAGGGGCTGGGGCCAACGTCCTGACTTTC.

The rearrangement uses TRBV24-1 and TRBJ2-1; D remains ambiguous. Between the trimmed V and J ends, which lost 2 bases and 8 bases, there was a span of 15 bases. This CDR3 spans 15 amino acids. CDR1 is KGHDR, CDR2 SFDVKD, per germline. The CDR3 here is CATSDSRSMTYEQFF. CDR3 in DNA: TGTGCCACCAGTGATTCGAGGTCCATGACTTATGAGCAGTTCTTC.

The chain couples TRBV27 to TRBJ1-4, with 10 nucleotides matching TRBD1. CDR1 and CDR2 from the germline V gene are MNHEY and SMNVEV (reference sequence). V dropped 3 bases and J dropped 6; count of bases not matched to a gene: 1. The CDR3 covers 14 residues. The CDR3 reads CASSLDRGDEKLFF. CDR3 sequence (DNA): TGTGCCAGCAGTTTGGACAGGGGGGATGAAAAACTGTTTTTT.

The chain employs TRBV18 and TRBJ2-1; possibly TRBD2 for D (5 bases). With 3 bases removed from V and 6 bases from J, the gap between germline ends came to 15 bases. Germline V lookup: CDR1 KGHSH, CDR2 LQKENI. The CDR3 is made up of 15 amino acids. The CDR3 is CASSPPTSIPNEQFF. The CDR3 coding sequence is TGTGCCAGCTCACCGCCAACTAGTATCCCCAATGAGCAGTTCTTC.

This chain connects TRBV12-3 or TRBV12-4 to TRBJ2-7, with D maybe TRBD2 (5 bases). V gave up 3 bases and J gave up 4 bases, with 7 bases separating them. The CDR3 has 12 amino acids. The DNA of the CDR3 is TGTGCCAGCAGTTTTACGGGGTACGAGCAGTACTTC. Residues: CASSFTGYEQYF.

The rearrangement links TRBV4-2 to TRBJ2-7, with D possibly being TRBD2 (6 bases). Per the germline V gene, CDR1 is LGHNA and CDR2 is YNFKEQ. The CDR3 length is 14 residues. V lost 4 bases to trimming and J lost 2 bases, with 12 bases between them. This CDR3 is CASSRRLGPYEQYF. In DNA form, the CDR3 reads TGTGCCAGCAGCCGTAGACTAGGACCCTACGAGCAGTACTTC.

The genes are TRBV28 and TRBJ2-7; the D is unclear. The CDR3 consists of 13 residues. Germline V gene data show CDR1 as MDHEN and CDR2 as SYDVKM. Between the trimmed V and J ends, which lost 5 bases and 2 bases, there was a span of 10 bases. CDR3 nucleotide sequence: TGTGCCAGCAGTCAACCTAATGCCTACGAGCAGTACTTC. This translates into CASSQPNAYEQYF.

V and J are TRBV5-1 and TRBJ2-5, with TRBD2 as a possible D gene (5 bases). Germline assignment: CDR1 SGHRS and CDR2 YFSETQ. V lost 5 bases to trimming and J lost 7 bases, with 21 bases between them. The length of the CDR3 is 15 residues. Here the CDR3 reads CASRLSLFLGATQYF. The CDR3, as DNA: TGCGCCAGCAGATTGTCCCTTTTCTTGGGAGCGACCCAGTACTTC.

The chain employs TRBV15 and TRBJ2-3, with 11 bases aligning to TRBD2. This CDR3 is 18 amino acids long. Germline CDR1 reads LNHNV; CDR2 reads YYDKDF (reference sequence). V was clipped by 0 bases and J by 0 bases; unmatched bases: 5. CDR3 nucleotide sequence: TGTGCCACCAGCAGAGATATAGGGACTAGCGGTAGCACAGATACGCAGTATTTT. Its protein is CATSRDIGTSGSTDTQYF.

The chain uses TRBV4-2 and TRBJ2-7; tentative D call: TRBD2 (5 bases). V lost 0 bases, J lost 0 bases, and 12 bases lay in between. Germline V gene sequence: CDR1 LGHNA, CDR2 YNFKEQ. The CDR3 contains 16 residues. The CDR3 sequence is CASSQDPGESSYEQYF. The CDR3 DNA sequence: TGTGCCAGCAGCCAAGATCCTGGGGAGAGCTCCTACGAGCAGTACTTC.

The chain links TRBV4-1 to TRBJ1-4; 8 bases line up with TRBD1. V lost 1 base and J lost 13; bases outside the gene matches: 23. There are 19 residues in the CDR3. CDR1 and CDR2 (germline): MGHRA, YSYEKL. The CDR3 reads CASSQAFLSHQTGTGRLFF. The CDR3, as DNA: TGCGCCAGCAGCCAAGCCTTCCTGTCCCATCAAACCGGGACAGGTAGACTGTTTTTT.

This clone has just a few counts. V and J are TRBV27 and TRBJ1-2, with D tentatively TRBD1 (5 bases). Germline V CDR1 and CDR2: MNHEY, SMNVEV (reference sequence). CDR3 length equals 13 residues. The V and J ends lost 5 bases and 8 bases respectively, with 15 bases between them. DNA for the CDR3: TGTGCCAGCAGTGGGTCAGGGTGGTGGGGCTACACCTTC. It encodes CASSGSGWWGYTF.

This clone has just one count. This chain connects TRBV28 to TRBJ1-5, with TRBD1 as a possible D gene (5 bases). CDR1 is MDHEN, CDR2 SYDVKM, per germline. V lost 7 bases to trimming and J lost 6 bases, with 16 bases between them. The length of the CDR3 is 14 residues. As DNA, the CDR3 is TGTGCCAGCACCGAGGGCGGGGGTACTCAGCCCCAGCATTTT. Translating it yields CASTEGGGTQPQHF.

The sample holds a few counts of this clone. This chain joins TRBV28 and TRBJ2-1; maybe TRBD1 (6 bases). There are 15 residues in the CDR3. With 3 bases removed from V and 7 bases from J, the gap between germline ends came to 16 bases. In germline, CDR1 is MDHEN, CDR2 SYDVKM. CDR3 bases: TGTGCCAGCAGTTTCATTTTCGGGACACGGAATGAGCAGTTCTTC. It yields the protein CASSFIFGTRNEQFF.

The table lists this clone with a few counts. V is TRBV6-1 and J is TRBJ1-1, with D maybe TRBD1 (5 bases). Germline-derived CDR1 and CDR2 are MNHNS and SASEGT. The CDR3 is 15 amino acids. V was pared by 2 bases and J by 3 bases, with 13 bases between. Written as DNA, the CDR3 is TGTGCCAGCAGTGAATCAGGGCTCTGGGACACTGAAGCTTTCTTT. Protein: CASSESGLWDTEAFF.

The chain has TRBV9 and TRBJ2-1; 13 bases fit TRBD2. The CDR3 is made up of 15 amino acids. Germline lookup yields CDR1 SGDLS and CDR2 YYNGEE. The junction had 5 bases not matched to a gene; V was cut back by 4 bases and J by 7 bases. CDR3 protein: CASSRTSGRLNEQFF. The CDR3 nucleotides read TGTGCCAGCAGCCGGACTAGCGGGAGATTGAATGAGCAGTTCTTC.

J is TRBJ2-7 and V is TRBV10-1; the D gene is possibly TRBD2 (5 bases). Germline assignment: CDR1 WNHNN and CDR2 SYGVQD (reference sequence). The CDR3 extends over 15 amino acids. Trimming pared 4 bases from V and 1 base from J, leaving 14 bases between. The CDR3 region has the DNA TGCGCCAGCAGTGCCCGGGGATCTCCTTCCTACGAGCAGTACTTC. The encoded protein is CASSARGSPSYEQYF.